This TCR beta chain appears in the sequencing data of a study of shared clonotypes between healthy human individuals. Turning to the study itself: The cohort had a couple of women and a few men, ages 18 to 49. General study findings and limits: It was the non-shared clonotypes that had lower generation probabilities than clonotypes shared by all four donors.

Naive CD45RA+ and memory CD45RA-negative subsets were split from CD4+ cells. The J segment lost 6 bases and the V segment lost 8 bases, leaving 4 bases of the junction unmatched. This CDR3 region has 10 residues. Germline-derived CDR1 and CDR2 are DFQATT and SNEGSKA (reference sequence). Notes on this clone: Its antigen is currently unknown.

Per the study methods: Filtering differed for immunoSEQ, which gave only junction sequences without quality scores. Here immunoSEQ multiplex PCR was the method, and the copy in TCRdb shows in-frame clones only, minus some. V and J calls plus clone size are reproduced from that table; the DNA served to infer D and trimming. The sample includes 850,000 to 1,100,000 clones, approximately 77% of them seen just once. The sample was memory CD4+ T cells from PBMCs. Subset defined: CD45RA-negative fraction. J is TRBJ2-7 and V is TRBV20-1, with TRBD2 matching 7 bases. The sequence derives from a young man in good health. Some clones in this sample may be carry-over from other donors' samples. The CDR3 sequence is CSIGRSEQYF. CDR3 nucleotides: TGCAGTATCGGGAGGAGCGAGCAGTACTTC.